Listed below are T cell receptor beta chains from one sample, sequenced in a study of blood T cell repertoires in COVID-19. TCRdb's table, derived via immunoSEQ multiplex PCR, lists solely in-frame clones and lacks some. In the table there are about 92,000 clones, about 80% of which are singletons. Sequenced: peripheral blood. Receptors originate from a woman aged 70-85 years with acute or convalescent COVID-19. Both conserved end residues are part of each CDR3. The order of the fields is D gene, J gene, V gene, CDR3 protein. A D gene is named only where the DNA matches it firmly.

>TRBD1|TRBJ1-6|TRBV3-1/TRBV3-2
CASSNGQGYSPLHF
>TRBD1|TRBJ1-3|TRBV18
CASSPPVRGHSGNTIYF
>.|TRBJ1-4|TRBV29-1
CSVGIRERGATNEKLFF
>.|TRBJ2-5|TRBV28
CASKRLETQYF
>.|TRBJ1-2|TRBV3-1/TRBV3-2
CASSQDRGLNYGYTF
>TRBD2|TRBJ2-1|TRBV6-5
CASSYSGLGNEQFF
>.|TRBJ1-4|TRBV5-1
CASSLAPAGLNEKLFF
>.|TRBJ1-1|TRBV6-2/TRBV6-3
CASSYSRAADEAFF
>.|TRBJ2-2|TRBV7-2
CASSLRNTGELFF
>.|TRBJ1-5|TRBV7-9
CASSFSDGNQPQHF
>TRBD1|TRBJ1-2|TRBV5-1
CASHPNGQGARGYTF
>.|TRBJ2-5|TRBV14
CASSQEGGLLQETQYF
>.|TRBJ1-1|TRBV2
CASSETVNTEAFF
>TRBD1|TRBJ2-3|TRBV6-4
CASSDSQGADTQYF
>.|TRBJ1-2|TRBV12-3/TRBV12-4
CASSPRGSGYTF
>.|TRBJ2-2|TRBV6-5
CASSWRTRTGELFF
>.|TRBJ1-2|TRBV6-6
CASSNGGYGYTF
>TRBD2|TRBJ2-7|TRBV7-2
CASSLARLGTTVRSYEQYF
>.|TRBJ2-2|TRBV4-2
CASSQAGLASGELFF
>.|TRBJ2-4|TRBV18
CASSPPTLAKNIQYF
>.|TRBJ1-5|TRBV29-1
CSVKGQGRNQPQHF
>.|TRBJ2-3|TRBV3-1/TRBV3-2
CASRRSRGTDTQYF
>.|TRBJ2-7|TRBV7-2
CASSEPQRYSYEQYF
>.|TRBJ1-2|TRBV30
CAWSLGGFYGYTF
>.|TRBJ1-4|TRBV7-2
CASSHNIGYPGKLFF
>TRBD2|TRBJ2-1|TRBV4-2
CASSQGTSGVNEQFF
>.|TRBJ1-1|TRBV5-4
CASSPGNTEAFF
>TRBD1|TRBJ1-6|TRBV5-1
CASSLGTGRNSPLHF
>.|TRBJ2-3|TRBV20-1
CSASYGGLSTDTQYF
>.|TRBJ2-7|TRBV29-1
CSVEDLSYEQYF
>TRBD2|TRBJ2-7|TRBV2
CASSVFGTSSYEQYF
>.|TRBJ1-2|TRBV4-2
CASSQDSGYGGYTF
>.|TRBJ2-2|TRBV7-8
CASSSTRNTGELFF
>.|TRBJ2-7|TRBV28
CASSLLGPYEQYF
>TRBD1|TRBJ1-5|TRBV28
CASREGAKPQHF
>TRBD1|TRBJ1-4|TRBV7-2
CASSLGGRGREKLFF
>TRBD1|TRBJ2-4|TRBV19
CASSTRTGGNIQYF
>.|TRBJ2-7|TRBV20-1
CSIVGYEQYF
>.|TRBJ1-5|TRBV24-1
CATSAQGIQPQHF
>TRBD1|TRBJ2-5|TRBV5-4
CASSFKARGETQYF
>TRBD1|TRBJ2-4|TRBV5-4
CASSPGTGRAKNIQYF
>.|TRBJ2-5|TRBV7-3
CASSLGQKETQYF
>.|TRBJ2-4|TRBV5-6
CASNVYGNGAKNIQYF
>.|TRBJ2-1|TRBV4-1
CASSFGGELSYNEQFF
>.|TRBJ2-5|TRBV28
CASSSAGAVWETQYF
>.|TRBJ2-7|TRBV12-3/TRBV12-4
CASSPFSSYEQYF
>.|TRBJ2-7|TRBV19
CASSRGLQNYEQYF
>.|TRBJ1-2|TRBV14
CASSPGQWNYGYTF
>.|TRBJ1-1|TRBV15
CATSLKNTEAFF
>TRBD1|TRBJ2-1|TRBV28
CASKGAGNEQFF
>.|TRBJ1-2|TRBV9
CASSVAAGNYGYTF
>.|TRBJ1-4|TRBV5-4
CASSLGGTNEKLFF
>TRBD2|TRBJ2-1|TRBV27
CASSSRGAGVYNEQFF
>.|TRBJ1-5|TRBV20-1
CSASFSRFNQPQHF